A single count supports the clone carrying this T cell receptor beta chain. CDR1 and CDR2 from the germline V gene are GTSNPN and SVGIG (reference sequence). The CDR3 has 12 residues. Deletions cut 5 bases from V and 4 bases from J, with 9 bases between. This specimen comes from a study of control samples from healthy donors and cancer patients. Data came from immunoSEQ multiplex PCR; TCRdb stores just in-frame clones and leaves some out. The table records about 130,000 clones, 80% to 95% of them present only once. The clonotype comes from a man aged 80 or over with head and neck cancer. This chain joins TRBV30 and TRBJ1-5; D not certain. Sequenced sample: PBMCs. The CDR3 here is CAWGTGNQPQHF. The DNA for the CDR3 is TGTGCCTGGGGAACGGGGAATCAGCCCCAGCATTTT. The variable domain in full, completed from reference TRBV30 and TRBJ1-5, reads SQTIHQWPATLVQPVGSPLSLECTVEGTSNPNLYWYRQAAGRGLQLLFYSVGIGQISSEVPQNLSASRPQDRQFILSSKKLLLSDSGFYLCAWGTGNQPQHFGDGTRLSIL.